The source of this T cell receptor beta chain is a study of T-cell reconstitution after alpha-beta-depleted transplantation in children. During its preparation, the TCRbeta library received unique molecular identifiers. A single record per CDR3 protein comes from TCRdb applying MiXCR to the PCR reads. The sample consists of around 600,000 distinct CDR3 sequences, approximately 16% of them appearing once. This clonotype was counted a few times. Germline CDR1 is SGHTA and CDR2 is FQGNSA. V trimming: 5 bases; J trimming: 7 bases; junction bases outside the gene matches: 11. The CDR3 is 15 amino acids. The chain links TRBV7-2 to TRBJ2-1; 7 bases align to TRBD2. The sequence was collected from a human donor who donated a stem cell graft to a child with acute myeloid leukemia. This specimen consisted of PBMCs from the stem cell graft donor, obtained from the stem cell graft. The CDR3 coding sequence is TGTGCCAGCAGCCCTCAGGGTGGGGGGGGGAATGAGCAGTTCTTC. Its translation: CASSPQGGGGNEQFF.